The 8 T cell receptor beta chains listed next were all sequenced from one sample in a study of T cells after yellow fever vaccination. MiXCR was run by TCRdb on the 5' RACE reads, yielding one entry per CDR3 protein. The sample carries about 42,000 distinct CDR3 sequences, 5% to 8% recorded once. Sequencing was performed on PBMCs, either bulk or a sorted T-cell subset (CD4+, CD8+, memory, or dextramer-sorted; not recorded which), taken 45 days after the yellow fever booster vaccination. These receptors all come from a man aged 25 to 40 who received the YFV17D yellow fever vaccine.

This clonotype has at least ten counts. The chain is built from TRBV6-2 or TRBV6-3 and TRBJ2-2; 8 bases are a match to TRBD2. This CDR3 region has 15 residues. Losses at the gene ends were 5 bases for V and 6 bases for J; bases not matched to a gene: 8. Per germline, CDR1 MNHEY and CDR2 SVGEGT. The chain's CDR3 is CASSRPAGEPGELFF. The DNA for the CDR3 is TGTGCCAGCAGTCGTCCAGCGGGGGAGCCCGGGGAGCTGTTTTTT.

The chain couples TRBV7-9 to TRBJ2-5; no definite D call. V was clipped by 11 bases and J by 4 bases, with 14 bases between them. Germline assignment: CDR1 SEHNR and CDR2 FQNEAQ (reference sequence). The CDR3 consists of 12 residues. CDR3: CAGMWEGETQYF. The CDR3, as DNA: TGTGCCGGCATGTGGGAAGGAGAGACCCAGTACTTC.

This clonotype was counted between two and nine times. The V and J genes are TRBV6-2 or TRBV6-3 and TRBJ2-3, with D perhaps TRBD1 (7 bases). Germline V gene data show CDR1 as MNHEY and CDR2 as SVGEGT. The germline V and J ends were trimmed by 8 bases and 2 bases, with 17 bases remaining between them. The CDR3 loop spans 15 amino acids. The CDR3 region is CASHRRGAYTDTQYF. CDR3 nucleotide sequence: TGTGCCAGCCACCGCAGGGGGGCCTACACAGATACGCAGTATTTT.

This clonotype was found many times. The chain has TRBV24-1 and TRBJ2-1; 7 nucleotides align to TRBD1. This CDR3 spans 13 amino acids. J was trimmed by 6 bases and V by 9 bases; bases with no gene match: 7. The germline V gene encodes CDR1 KGHDR and CDR2 SFDVKD. The CDR3 loop is CATQSGGLNEQFF. The CDR3, as DNA: TGTGCCACCCAATCAGGGGGTCTCAATGAGCAGTTCTTC.

Many counts were recorded for this clonotype. The chain couples TRBV5-8 to TRBJ2-1, with TRBD1 matching over 8 bases. Germline-derived CDR1 and CDR2 are SGHTS and YDEGEE. The length of the CDR3 is 15 residues. V trimming: 1 base; J trimming: 8 bases; junction bases outside the gene matches: 8. The CDR3 DNA reads TGTGCCAGCAGCTTGACATTGCAGGGGGCCGATGAGCAGTTCTTC. This codes for CASSLTLQGADEQFF. The whole variable domain, filled in from reference TRBV5-8 and TRBJ2-1, reads EAGVTQSPTHLIKTRGQQATLRCSPISGHTSVYWYQQALGLGLQFLLWYDEGEERNRGNFPPRFSGRQFPNYSSELNVNALELEDSALYLCASSLTLQGADEQFFGPGTRLTVL.

This clonotype was seen a handful of times. The chain links TRBV20-1 to TRBJ1-4; no clear D. The germline V and J ends were trimmed by 2 bases and 5 bases, with 18 bases remaining between them. The CDR3 covers 16 residues. Germline values: CDR1 DFQATT, CDR2 SNEGSKA (reference sequence). The CDR3 loop is CSARSAEGRENEKLFF. The CDR3 DNA reads TGCAGTGCTAGATCGGCGGAGGGAAGGGAGAATGAAAAACTGTTTTTT.

This clonotype was seen more than once but under ten times. The V gene is TRBV6-5, the J gene TRBJ2-1; the D is unclear. The CDR3 length is 17 residues. Germline V gene lookup returns CDR1 MNHEY and CDR2 SVGAGI. The V end lost 4 bases, the J end lost 1 base, and 17 bases lay between the germline ends. The CDR3 spells CASSWDYPTPSYNEQFF. CDR3 in DNA: TGTGCCAGCAGTTGGGATTACCCCACACCTTCCTACAATGAGCAGTTCTTC.

There are a few counts of this clonotype. The CDR3 DNA reads as TGTGCCAGCAGATCCCTGACAGGGACCAATGAGCAGTTCTTC. This sequence encodes CASRSLTGTNEQFF. The chain carries TRBV6-1 and TRBJ2-1; TRBD1 aligns across 7 bases. The ends lost 6 bases at V and 6 bases at J; junction bases unmatched: 8. Germline-derived CDR1 and CDR2 are MNHNS and SASEGT. The CDR3 contains 14 residues.